What follows are 26 T cell receptor beta chains derived from one specimen sequenced in a study of glioma-infiltrating T cells after dendritic cell vaccination. Stated time point: after dendritic cell vaccination, including at tumor progression/relapse. Generated by immunoSEQ multiplex PCR, the TCRdb table keeps only in-frame clones and is missing some. The table lists about 87,000 clones, around four fifths of them singletons. The sample was blood, taken after dendritic cell vaccination. These TCRs come from a human donor with glioblastoma.

The V gene is TRBV9, the J gene TRBJ1-5; the match to TRBD1 covers 11 bases. CDR1 is SGDLS and CDR2 is YYNGEE in the germline V gene. Trimming took 4 bases from V and 4 from J; bases not matched to a gene: 4. The CDR3 is 15 amino acids. Here the CDR3 DNA reads TGTGCCAGCAGCCCCGGGACAGGGGGGAATCAGCCCCAGCATTTT. Its translation is CASSPGTGGNQPQHF.

This sequence joins TRBV5-1 and TRBJ1-2, with 11 bases aligning to TRBD1. CDR1 and CDR2 (germline): SGHRS, YFSETQ. Trimming cost V 4 bases and J 8 bases; bases outside gene matches: 10. CDR3 length equals 15 residues. The chain's CDR3 is CASSPPGQGVAGYTF. The CDR3 DNA follows: TGCGCCAGCAGCCCCCCGGGACAGGGGGTAGCAGGCTACACCTTC.

This clone was detected only a few times. The genes are TRBV7-6 and TRBJ2-7, with 8 bases matching TRBD2. The CDR3 has 15 amino acids. The junction had 10 bases not matched to a gene; V was cut back by 2 bases and J by 7 bases. CDR1 SGHVS and CDR2 FNYEAQ come from the germline V gene. As DNA, the CDR3 is TGTGCCAGCAGCTTAAGCTATCGGGGGGGAGGGGAGCAGTACTTC. Translated, it gives CASSLSYRGGGEQYF.

The rearrangement links TRBV14 to TRBJ2-7; perhaps TRBD2 as D (5 bases). Per germline, CDR1 SGHDN and CDR2 FVKESK. The CDR3 has 13 residues. With 4 bases removed from V and 9 bases from J, the gap between germline ends came to 16 bases. The CDR3 here is CASSRGRQFGQYF. The CDR3 region has the DNA TGTGCCAGCAGCCGAGGGAGACAATTTGGGCAGTACTTC. Variable domain in full (rest from reference TRBV14 and TRBJ2-7): EAGVTQFPSHSVIEKGQTVTLRCDPISGHDNLYWYRRVMGKEIKFLLHFVKESKQDESGMPNNRFLAERTGGTYSTLKVQPAELEDSGVYFCASSRGRQFGQYFGPGTRLTVT.

The V and J genes are TRBV19 and TRBJ1-1; 10 nucleotides align to TRBD1. The V and J ends lost 2 bases and 1 base, in that order; junction bases with no gene match: 4. Germline CDR1 is LNHDA and CDR2 is SQIVND (reference sequence). The CDR3 consists of 16 residues. In DNA, the CDR3 is TGTGCCAGTAGTATAAGGTGGGACAGGGGGAACACTGAAGCTTTCTTT. As protein: CASSIRWDRGNTEAFF. Combining the CDR3 with reference TRBV19 and TRBJ1-1 gives the whole variable domain DGGITQSPKYLFRKEGQNVTLSCEQNLNHDAMYWYRQDPGQGLRLIYYSQIVNDFQKGDIAEGYSVSREKKESFPLTVTSAQKNPTAFYLCASSIRWDRGNTEAFFGQGTRLTVV.

Here the CDR3 DNA reads TGTGCCAGCAGACTAGGAACAGGGGGCGATGGCTACACCTTC. Encoded protein: CASRLGTGGDGYTF. The chain is built from TRBV7-2 and TRBJ1-2; 9 nucleotides agree with TRBD1. J gave up 6 bases and V 6 bases, and 8 bases lay outside the gene matches. There are 14 residues in the CDR3. CDR1 and CDR2 from the germline V gene are SGHTA and FQGNSA.

This sequence joins TRBV28 and TRBJ1-5, with D uncertain. Trimming took 2 bases from V and 7 from J, leaving 9 bases between them. Germline assignment: CDR1 MDHEN and CDR2 SYDVKM. The CDR3 covers 13 residues. The CDR3 nucleotides read TGTGCCAGCAGTTTAGTTCCTCGGCAGCCCCAGCATTTT. The encoded protein is CASSLVPRQPQHF.

The chain carries TRBV4-3 and TRBJ2-7, with D possibly TRBD1 on 6 matching bases. Germline V CDR1 and CDR2: LGHNA, YSLEER. There are 16 residues in the CDR3. V lost 4 bases and J lost 4, with 20 bases in between. The CDR3 sequence is CASSRTPETGVYEQYF. The CDR3 DNA sequence: TGCGCCAGCAGCCGAACCCCCGAGACAGGAGTGTACGAGCAGTACTTC.

This chain links TRBV7-2 with TRBJ2-5; D is possibly TRBD1 (5 bases). With 1 base removed from V and 7 bases from J, the gap between germline ends came to 13 bases. The CDR3 spans 14 residues. Looked up from germline, CDR1 is SGHTA and CDR2 is FQGNSA. This chain's CDR3 is CASSLDQGAATQYF. The CDR3 DNA reads as TGTGCCAGCAGCTTAGACCAGGGTGCTGCGACCCAGTACTTC.

The J gene is TRBJ1-2, the V gene TRBV5-4; a weak D match, TRBD1 (6 bases). The germline V and J ends were trimmed by 6 bases and 4 bases, with 16 bases remaining between them. The germline V gene has CDR1 SGHNT and CDR2 YYREEE (reference sequence). This CDR3 contains 14 residues. The CDR3 reads CASKNQGLLYGYTF. For the CDR3, the DNA is TGTGCCAGCAAGAATCAGGGGCTTCTCTATGGCTACACCTTC.

This chain connects TRBV13 to TRBJ1-2, with 9 bases fitting TRBD1. Germline assignment: CDR1 PRHDT and CDR2 FYEKMQ (reference sequence). V shed 5 bases, J shed 5 bases, and the junction held 9 bases outside the gene matches. The CDR3 runs 15 residues. The CDR3 region is CASSLRDRVGYGYTF. Here the CDR3 DNA reads TGTGCCAGCAGCCTCAGGGACAGGGTAGGTTATGGCTACACCTTC.

The J gene is TRBJ1-1, the V gene TRBV5-1; 8 bases are a match to TRBD1. Germline loops: CDR1 SGHRS, CDR2 YFSETQ. The CDR3 is 15 amino acids. Germline trimming cut 4 bases from V and 4 bases from J; bases unmatched to any gene: 9. CDR3 residues: CASSHGQGAGTEAFF. DNA for the CDR3: TGCGCCAGCAGCCACGGACAGGGAGCGGGCACTGAAGCTTTCTTT. The variable domain in full, with the rest retrieved from reference TRBV5-1 and TRBJ1-1, is KAGVTQTPRYLIKTRGQQVTLSCSPISGHRSVSWYQQTPGQGLQFLFEYFSETQRNKGNFPGRFSGRQFSNSRSEMNVSTLELGDSALYLCASSHGQGAGTEAFFGQGTRLTVV.

This clone was detected once. The chain employs TRBV7-2 and TRBJ2-5; 15 bases are a match to TRBD2. V shed 5 bases and J 7 bases; nucleotides not matched to a gene: 8. Germline assignment: CDR1 SGHTA and CDR2 FQGNSA. The CDR3 consists of 16 residues. As DNA, the CDR3 is TGTGCCAGCAGCACACCTACGGGACTAGCGGGGGGGACCCAGTACTTC. Translating it yields CASSTPTGLAGGTQYF.

The chain carries TRBV4-2 and TRBJ2-3; 11 positions agree with TRBD2. After removal of 2 bases from V and 5 bases from J, the junction contained 9 bases not matched to a gene. This CDR3 has 17 amino acids. In germline, CDR1 is LGHNA, CDR2 YNFKEQ. This CDR3 is CASSQSLAGGGGDTQYF. CDR3 coding DNA: TGTGCCAGCAGCCAATCCCTAGCGGGGGGCGGGGGAGATACGCAGTATTTT.

In this sample, this clone turned up a few times. This chain links TRBV7-9 with TRBJ2-5; 10 bases are shared with TRBD1. V lost 0 bases to trimming and J lost 5 bases; unmatched junction nucleotides: 3. This CDR3 has 15 residues. CDR1 and CDR2 from the germline V gene are SEHNR and FQNEAQ (reference sequence). Here the CDR3 DNA reads TGTGCCAGCAGCTTAGCTGGGACAGGGGACGAGACCCAGTACTTC. Protein sequence: CASSLAGTGDETQYF.

The gene calls are TRBV13 and TRBJ1-2; D remains ambiguous. Trimming took 0 bases from V and 6 from J, leaving 8 bases between them. This CDR3 contains 13 residues. Germline CDR1 PRHDT, CDR2 FYEKMQ (reference sequence). The CDR3 region has the DNA TGTGCCAGCAGCTTAGGCCCAGGCGATGGCTACACCTTC. Its protein product is CASSLGPGDGYTF.

V and J are TRBV6-5 and TRBJ2-7; 9 bases agree with TRBD1. V was clipped by 2 bases and J by 5 bases; unmatched bases: 4. The CDR3 is made up of 14 amino acids. Looked up from germline, CDR1 is MNHEY and CDR2 is SVGAGI. DNA for the CDR3: TGTGCCAGCAGTTACACGGGACAGGGTGACGAGCAGTACTTC. This codes for CASSYTGQGDEQYF.

This chain uses TRBV5-4 with TRBJ1-1, with 7 bases matching TRBD1. Trimming cost V 3 bases and J 1 base; bases outside gene matches: 3. Germline loops: CDR1 SGHNT, CDR2 YYREEE (reference sequence). CDR3 length: 14 residues. CDR3 nucleotides: TGTGCCAGCAGCTACGGGACAGCGAACACTGAAGCTTTCTTT. This sequence encodes CASSYGTANTEAFF.

The chain couples TRBV29-1 to TRBJ2-1; 9 nucleotides agree with TRBD2. This CDR3 spans 15 amino acids. CDR1 and CDR2 (germline): SQVTM, ANQGSEA. V was pared by 6 bases and J by 0 bases, with 6 bases of the junction left unmatched. The CDR3 sequence: CSVQKAGGSYNEQFF. The CDR3 nucleotides read TGCAGCGTCCAAAAAGCGGGGGGCTCCTACAATGAGCAGTTCTTC.

This clone has only a few counts. This chain links TRBV5-4 with TRBJ1-6; 8 bases line up with TRBD1. The CDR3 has 15 amino acids. CDR1 SGHNT and CDR2 YYREEE come from the germline V gene (reference sequence). V was clipped by 4 bases and J by 8 bases; unmatched bases: 8. CDR3 in DNA: TGTGCCAGCAGCAGGGGGGACAGGATCGATTCACCCCTCCACTTT. It translates to CASSRGDRIDSPLHF.

This CDR3 reads CASSIDRGEDQPQHF. The CDR3 DNA follows: TGTGCCAGCAGCATCGACAGGGGGGAGGATCAGCCCCAGCATTTT. The genes are TRBV7-8 and TRBJ1-5; 9 nucleotides match TRBD1. The CDR3 contains 15 residues. The J segment lost 5 bases and the V segment lost 5 bases, leaving 7 bases of the junction unmatched. The germline V gene has CDR1 SGHVS and CDR2 FQNEAQ. Full variable domain (remainder filled in from reference TRBV7-8 and TRBJ1-5): GAGVSQSPRYKVAKRGQDVALRCDPISGHVSLFWYQQALGQGPEFLTYFQNEAQLDKSGLPSDRFFAERPEGSVSTLKIQRTQQEDSAVYLCASSIDRGEDQPQHFGDGTRLSIL.

This chain joins TRBV14 and TRBJ2-3, with 9 bases that match TRBD1. V shed 5 bases and J 2 bases; nucleotides not matched to a gene: 5. The CDR3 totals 15 residues. Germline CDR1 reads SGHDN; CDR2 reads FVKESK. Here the CDR3 DNA reads TGTGCCAGCAGCAGCCGGGACAGGGTCACAGATACGCAGTATTTT. Translated, it gives CASSSRDRVTDTQYF.

V and J are TRBV2 and TRBJ2-3, with D maybe TRBD1 (6 bases). CDR3 size: 15 residues. V was clipped by 1 base and J by 4 bases, with 12 bases between them. Germline values: CDR1 SNHLY, CDR2 FYNNEI. This CDR3 is CASSEGQAVADTQYF. CDR3 in DNA: TGTGCCAGCAGTGAAGGACAGGCGGTCGCAGATACGCAGTATTTT. Drawing the rest from reference TRBV2 and TRBJ2-3, the complete variable domain is EPEVTQTPSHQVTQMGQEVILRCVPISNHLYFYWYRQILGQKVEFLVSFYNNEISEKSEIFDDQFSVERPDGSNFTLKIRSTKLEDSAMYFCASSEGQAVADTQYFGPGTRLTVL.

This clone turned up a few times. The chain uses TRBV2 and TRBJ1-2; D ambiguous. The CDR3 runs to 15 residues. Germline CDR1 reads SNHLY; CDR2 reads FYNNEI. The V end was cut by 2 bases, the J end by 8 bases, with 18 bases between. DNA of the CDR3: TGTGCCAGCAGTGAATCGACCGCCCCCCGCGGCGGCTACACCTTC. Its translation is CASSESTAPRGGYTF.

Points on this clone: Its ends do not fully match the called genes, so a read error is possible. This rearrangement joins TRBV6-5 to TRBJ2-2; a possible D gene is TRBD1 (6 bases). The CDR3 totals 14 residues. Germline V CDR1 and CDR2: MNHEY, SVGAGI. CDR3 coding DNA: TGTGCCAGCAGTTGGACAGAGAACACGGGGGAGCTGTTTTTT. Its translation is CASSWTENTGELFF.

As for this clone: Distinct nucleotide sequences in the sample also encode this CDR3. The chain carries TRBV5-1 and TRBJ2-7, with D maybe TRBD1 (6 bases). The CDR3 spans 14 residues. CDR1 is SGHRS, CDR2 YFSETQ, per germline. With 0 bases removed from V and 4 bases from J, the gap between germline ends came to 11 bases. The DNA for the CDR3 is TGCGCCAGCAGCTTGGCGGCAGGGGAGTACGAGCAGTACTTC. It encodes CASSLAAGEYEQYF.